Following are 4 T cell receptor beta chains from one sample sequenced in a study of beta chain features in type 1 diabetes. Every isolated RNA sample was fully reverse transcribed, so sequencing captured expressed TCRB transcripts. TCRdb keeps only in-frame clones here, not all; method: immunoSEQ multiplex PCR. The table lists under 550,000 clones, approximately 10% of them singletons. The material sequenced was naive CD4+ T cells from blood. All receptors come from a woman between 18 and 29 years old in good health.

The chain uses TRBV5-1 and TRBJ2-1; D ambiguous. Germline lookup yields CDR1 SGHRS and CDR2 YFSETQ. V was clipped by 1 base and J by 4 bases, with 12 bases between them. The CDR3 contains 15 residues. CDR3 DNA sequence: TGCGCCAGCAGCTTGAGTTATACGGAATACAATGAGCAGTTCTTC. This translates into CASSLSYTEYNEQFF.

The V gene is TRBV28, the J gene TRBJ2-1, with 7 bases that match TRBD1. The CDR3 contains 13 residues. The germline gives CDR1 MDHEN, CDR2 SYDVKM. Trimming took 6 bases from V and 15 from J; bases not matched to a gene: 14. CDR3 DNA: TGTGCCAGCAGGCCCGACGCGGTGGGGACAGTGTTCTTC. This gives the protein CASRPDAVGTVFF.

V gene TRBV9 combines with J gene TRBJ1-2, with 8 bases lining up with TRBD1. Germline V CDR1 and CDR2: SGDLS, YYNGEE. With 0 bases clipped from V and 5 bases from J, the junction kept 6 bases outside the gene matches. This CDR3 region has 15 residues. CDR3 coding DNA: TGTGCCAGCAGCGTAGAAGGGACAGGTCCGTATGGCTACACCTTC. Amino acids: CASSVEGTGPYGYTF.

This clone was observed a handful of times. The chain is built from TRBV14 and TRBJ2-7, with 9 nucleotides matching TRBD2. J was trimmed by 2 bases and V by 3 bases; bases with no gene match: 14. The V gene's germline CDR1 is SGHDN and CDR2 FVKESK. This CDR3 is 18 amino acids long. Here the CDR3 reads CASSHRKGTGTSTYEQYF. For the CDR3, the DNA is TGTGCCAGCAGCCACAGAAAAGGAACCGGGACTAGCACCTACGAGCAGTACTTC.